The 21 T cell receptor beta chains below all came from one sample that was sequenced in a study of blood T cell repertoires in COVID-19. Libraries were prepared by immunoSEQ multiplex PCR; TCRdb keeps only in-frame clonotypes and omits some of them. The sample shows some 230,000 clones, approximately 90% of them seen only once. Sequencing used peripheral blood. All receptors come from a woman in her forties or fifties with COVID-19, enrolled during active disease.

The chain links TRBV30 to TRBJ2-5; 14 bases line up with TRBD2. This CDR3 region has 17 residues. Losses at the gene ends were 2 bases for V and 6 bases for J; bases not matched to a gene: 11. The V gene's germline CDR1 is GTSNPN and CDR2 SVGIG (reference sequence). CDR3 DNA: TGTGCCTGGAGTCCGGGACTAGCGGGGGCGATTCCACAGACCCAGTACTTC. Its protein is CAWSPGLAGAIPQTQYF.

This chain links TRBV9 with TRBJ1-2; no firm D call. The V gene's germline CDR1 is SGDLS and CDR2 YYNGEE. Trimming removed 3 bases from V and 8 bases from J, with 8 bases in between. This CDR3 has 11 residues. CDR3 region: CASSGTGGYTF. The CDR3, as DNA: TGTGCCAGCAGCGGAACGGGGGGCTACACCTTC.

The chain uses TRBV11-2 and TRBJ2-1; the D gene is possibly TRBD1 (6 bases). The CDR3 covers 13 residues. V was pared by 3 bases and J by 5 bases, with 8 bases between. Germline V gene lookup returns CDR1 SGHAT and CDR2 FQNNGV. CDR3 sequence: CASSFDRNNEQFF. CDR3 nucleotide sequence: TGTGCCAGCAGCTTCGACAGGAACAATGAGCAGTTCTTC.

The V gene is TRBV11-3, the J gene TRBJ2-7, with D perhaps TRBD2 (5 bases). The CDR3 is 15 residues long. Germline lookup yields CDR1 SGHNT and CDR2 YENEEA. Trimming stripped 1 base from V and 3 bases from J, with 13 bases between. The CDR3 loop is CASSLATGSIYEQYF. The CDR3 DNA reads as TGTGCCAGCAGCTTAGCGACGGGATCCATCTACGAGCAGTACTTC.

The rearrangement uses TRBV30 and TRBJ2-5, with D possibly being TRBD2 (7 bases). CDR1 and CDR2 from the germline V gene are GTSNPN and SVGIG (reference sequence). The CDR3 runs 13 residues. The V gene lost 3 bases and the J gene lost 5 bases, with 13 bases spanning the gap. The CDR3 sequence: CAWSGGPRETQYF. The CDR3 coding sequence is TGTGCCTGGAGCGGGGGGCCTCGGGAGACCCAGTACTTC.

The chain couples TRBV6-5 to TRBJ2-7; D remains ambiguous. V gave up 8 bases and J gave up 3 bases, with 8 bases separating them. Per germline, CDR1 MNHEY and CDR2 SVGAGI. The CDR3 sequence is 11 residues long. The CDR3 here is CASALFYEQYF. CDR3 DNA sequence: TGTGCCAGCGCCCTATTCTACGAGCAGTACTTC.

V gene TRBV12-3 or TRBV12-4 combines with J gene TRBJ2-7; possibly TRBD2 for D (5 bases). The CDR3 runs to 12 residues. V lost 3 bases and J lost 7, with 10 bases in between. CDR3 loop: CASSFGREEQYF. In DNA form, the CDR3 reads TGTGCCAGCAGTTTCGGTCGGGAAGAGCAGTACTTC.

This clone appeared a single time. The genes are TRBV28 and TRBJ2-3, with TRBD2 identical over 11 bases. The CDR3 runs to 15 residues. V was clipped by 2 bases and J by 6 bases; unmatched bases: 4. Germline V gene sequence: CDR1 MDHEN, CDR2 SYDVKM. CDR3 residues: CASSLRLAGGDTQYF. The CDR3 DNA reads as TGTGCCAGCAGTTTAAGGCTAGCGGGGGGTGATACGCAGTATTTT.

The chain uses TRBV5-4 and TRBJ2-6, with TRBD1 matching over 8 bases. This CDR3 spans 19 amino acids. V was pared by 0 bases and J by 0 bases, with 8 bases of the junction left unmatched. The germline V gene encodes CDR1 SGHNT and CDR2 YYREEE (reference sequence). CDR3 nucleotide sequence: TGTGCCAGCAGCTTGGGGGTTGGACAGGGAATCTCTGGGGCCAACGTCCTGACTTTC. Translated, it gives CASSLGVGQGISGANVLTF.

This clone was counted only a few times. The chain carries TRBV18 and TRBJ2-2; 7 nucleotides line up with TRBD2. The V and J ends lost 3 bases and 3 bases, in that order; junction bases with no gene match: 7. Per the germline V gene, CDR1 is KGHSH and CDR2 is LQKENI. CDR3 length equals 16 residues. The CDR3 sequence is CASSPHPSGDTGELFF. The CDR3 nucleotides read TGTGCCAGCTCACCCCACCCCAGCGGGGACACCGGGGAGCTGTTTTTT.

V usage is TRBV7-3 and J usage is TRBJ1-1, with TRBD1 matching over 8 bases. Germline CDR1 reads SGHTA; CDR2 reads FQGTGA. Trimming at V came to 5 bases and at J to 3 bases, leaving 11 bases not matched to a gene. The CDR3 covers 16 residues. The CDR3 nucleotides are TGTGCCAGCAGCCCCTCGACAGGGGCGGTCCACACTGAAGCTTTCTTT. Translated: CASSPSTGAVHTEAFF.

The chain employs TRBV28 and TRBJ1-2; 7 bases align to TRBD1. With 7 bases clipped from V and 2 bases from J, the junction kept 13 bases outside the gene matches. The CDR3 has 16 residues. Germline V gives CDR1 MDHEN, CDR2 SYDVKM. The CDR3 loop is CASTFLTTGRNYGYTF. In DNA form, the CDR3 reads TGTGCCAGCACCTTTCTCACGACAGGGAGGAACTATGGCTACACCTTC.

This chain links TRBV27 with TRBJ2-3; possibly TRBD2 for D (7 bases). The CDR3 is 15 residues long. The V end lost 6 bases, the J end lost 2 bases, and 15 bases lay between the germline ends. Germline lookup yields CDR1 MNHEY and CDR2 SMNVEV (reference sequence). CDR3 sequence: CASRDRGADTDTQYF. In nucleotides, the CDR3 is TGTGCCAGCAGGGACCGGGGGGCCGACACAGATACGCAGTATTTT.

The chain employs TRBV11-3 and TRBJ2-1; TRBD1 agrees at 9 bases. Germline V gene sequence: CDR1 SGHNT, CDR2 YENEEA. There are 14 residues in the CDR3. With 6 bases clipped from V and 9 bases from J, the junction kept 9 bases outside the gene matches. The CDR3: CASSQGTGMSEQFF. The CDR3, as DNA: TGTGCCAGCAGTCAAGGGACAGGGATGAGTGAGCAGTTCTTC.

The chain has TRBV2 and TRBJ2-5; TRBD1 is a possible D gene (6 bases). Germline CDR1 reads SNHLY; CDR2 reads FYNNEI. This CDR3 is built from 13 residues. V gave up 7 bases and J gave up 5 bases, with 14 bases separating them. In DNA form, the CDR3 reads TGTGCCAGCACAGGGGACGTAAGGGAGACCCAGTACTTC. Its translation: CASTGDVRETQYF.

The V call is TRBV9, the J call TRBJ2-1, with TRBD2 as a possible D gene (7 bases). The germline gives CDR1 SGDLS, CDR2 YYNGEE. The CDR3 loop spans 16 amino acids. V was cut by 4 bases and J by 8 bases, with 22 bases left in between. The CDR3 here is CASSPPGGGANDEQFF. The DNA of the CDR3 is TGTGCCAGCAGCCCCCCCGGTGGGGGGGCCAATGATGAGCAGTTCTTC.

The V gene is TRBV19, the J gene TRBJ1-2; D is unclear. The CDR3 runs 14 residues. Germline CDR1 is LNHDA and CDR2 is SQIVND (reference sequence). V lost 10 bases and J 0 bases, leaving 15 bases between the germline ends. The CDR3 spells CATTLPMTNYGYTF. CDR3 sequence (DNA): TGTGCCACTACGCTCCCGATGACTAACTATGGCTACACCTTC.

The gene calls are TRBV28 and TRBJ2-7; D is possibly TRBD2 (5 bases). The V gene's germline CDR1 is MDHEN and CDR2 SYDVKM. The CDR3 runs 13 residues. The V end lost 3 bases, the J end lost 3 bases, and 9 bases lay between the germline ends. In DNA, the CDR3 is TGTGCCAGCAGTTTGAGGGAGATCTACGAGCAGTACTTC. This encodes CASSLREIYEQYF.

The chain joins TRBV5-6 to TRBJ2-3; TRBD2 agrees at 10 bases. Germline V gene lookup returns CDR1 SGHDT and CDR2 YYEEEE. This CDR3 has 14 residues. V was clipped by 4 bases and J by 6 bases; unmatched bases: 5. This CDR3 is CASSAGLATDTQYF. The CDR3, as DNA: TGTGCCAGCAGCGCGGGACTAGCGACCGATACGCAGTATTTT.

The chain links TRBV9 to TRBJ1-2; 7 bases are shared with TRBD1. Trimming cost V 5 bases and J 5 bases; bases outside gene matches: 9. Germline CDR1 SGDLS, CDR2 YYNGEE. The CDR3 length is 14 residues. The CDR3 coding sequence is TGTGCCAGCAGTTCCCTGGGACAGTCTTATGGCTACACCTTC. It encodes CASSSLGQSYGYTF.

CDR3: CASVWRRGNQPQHF. The CDR3 nucleotides read TGTGCCAGCGTATGGAGGCGGGGCAATCAGCCCCAGCATTTT. The chain uses TRBV6-5 and TRBJ1-5; D not resolved. V gave up 8 bases and J gave up 2 bases, with 13 bases separating them. Germline V gene sequence: CDR1 MNHEY, CDR2 SVGAGI. The CDR3 spans 14 residues.